This record concerns one TCR beta chain sequence. The sample is drawn from a study of T cell changes during pregnancy in multiple sclerosis. Assay: immunoSEQ multiplex PCR; the TCRdb copy retains only in-frame clones and omits some. The sample lists 30,000 to 45,000 clones, about 90% occurring once. The sample in question was CD8+ T cells from peripheral blood mononuclear cells, obtained before pregnancy. This TCR was sampled from a female donor with multiple sclerosis, enrolled in a pregnancy study.

The CDR3 loop is CASSKGSGTEAFF. The CDR3 DNA is TGTGCCAGCAGCAAAGGATCGGGCACTGAAGCTTTCTTT. This chain joins TRBV6-6 and TRBJ1-1; D uncertain. The CDR3 consists of 13 residues. The germline CDR1 and CDR2 sequences are MNHNY and SVGAGI (reference sequence). V lost 6 bases and J 4 bases, leaving 12 bases between the germline ends.